A single sample gave rise to the 8 T cell receptor beta chains below, sequenced in a study of CD8 T cells in Susac syndrome. RNA totalling roughly 0.5 to 1 ug underwent reverse transcription with random hexamers. One entry per CDR3 protein results from TCRdb running MiXCR on the immunoSEQ multiplex PCR reads. This table has some 300,000 distinct CDR3 sequences, 80% to 90% appearing once. Sequenced: CD8+ T cells from PBMCs. These receptors all come from a human donor with multiple sclerosis.

The gene calls are TRBV12-3 or TRBV12-4 and TRBJ2-7; D gene ambiguous. The CDR3 sequence is 9 residues long. Trimming removed 3 bases at V and 13 bases at J, with 7 bases between. This CDR3 is CASSFPFYF. The CDR3 nucleotides read TGTGCCAGCAGTTTCCCTTTCTACTTC.

The chain combines TRBV3-1 with TRBJ2-7; tentatively, D is TRBD1 (6 bases). This CDR3 has 15 amino acids. Deletions cut 1 base from V and 6 bases from J, with 16 bases between. Looked up from germline, CDR1 is LGHDT and CDR2 is YNNKEL (reference sequence). The CDR3 DNA follows: TGTGCCAGCAGCCAAGGGACAGTACACACTCTCGAGCAGTACTTC. It translates to CASSQGTVHTLEQYF.

The chain is built from TRBV3-1 and TRBJ2-3; D may match TRBD1 or TRBD2 (6 bases each). This CDR3 contains 14 residues. V lost 4 bases, J lost 5 bases, and 13 bases lay in between. From germline, CDR1 is LGHDT and CDR2 YNNKEL (reference sequence). CDR3 bases: TGTGCCAGCAGCCTCACAGGGACTCGAGATACGCAGTATTTT. This encodes CASSLTGTRDTQYF.

This chain connects TRBV29-1 to TRBJ2-5, with D possibly TRBD1 on 5 matching bases. The CDR3 is 14 residues long. Deletions cut 3 bases from V and 5 bases from J, with 16 bases between. Looked up from germline, CDR1 is SQVTM and CDR2 is ANQGSEA. CDR3 in DNA: TGCAGCGTTGAGTCCCAGGGCATGGTGGAGACCCAGTACTTC. Translating it yields CSVESQGMVETQYF.

This clonotype was seen only a few times. The chain recombines TRBV9 with TRBJ2-3; D tentatively reads TRBD1 or TRBD2 (7 bases each). The CDR3 is 14 amino acids. Trimming left V 4 bases short and J 3 bases short, with 12 bases between. Germline V gives CDR1 SGDLS, CDR2 YYNGEE. CDR3 nucleotides: TGTGCCAGCAGCCAGGGGGGGGGAACAGATACGCAGTATTTT. It encodes CASSQGGGTDTQYF.

J is TRBJ1-1 and V is TRBV28, with a tentative D call TRBD1 (5 bases). CDR1 and CDR2 (germline): MDHEN, SYDVKM. With 8 bases removed from V and 5 bases from J, the gap between germline ends came to 18 bases. The CDR3 runs 14 residues. The CDR3 nucleotides are TGTGCCAGCTCGGTTGCTAGACAGCCGACTGAAGCTTTCTTT. Translating it yields CASSVARQPTEAFF.

The chain employs TRBV5-6 and TRBJ1-1; D uncertain. Germline V gene lookup returns CDR1 SGHDT and CDR2 YYEEEE. CDR3 size: 12 residues. V was shortened by 4 bases and J by 6 bases, with 10 bases between the two germline ends. CDR3 nucleotides: TGTGCCAGCAGCGTGCAGGAGGCTGAAGCTTTCTTT. It encodes CASSVQEAEAFF.

For this clonotype: Germline is not matched at one junction end, which may reflect a read error. V is TRBV19 and J is TRBJ2-1; weak D call: TRBD2 (5 bases). CDR3 length: 12 amino acids. Germline assignment: CDR1 LNHDA and CDR2 SQIVND (reference sequence). CDR3 residues: CASGTRVSEQFF. The CDR3 DNA reads as TGTGCCAGTGGAACTAGGGTCTCCGAGCAATTCTTC.